Listed below are T cell receptor beta chains from one sample, sequenced in a study of CD8+CD57+ T cells in acquired aplastic anemia. TCRdb passed the reads through MiXCR, listing each CDR3 protein once. The data contain under 200,000 distinct CDR3 sequences, 40% to 60% of them singletons. Sequenced material: sorted CD4+, CD8+, or CD8+CD57+ T cells (not recorded which) from PBMCs. The receptors shown here come from a human donor with aplastic anemia. The CDR3 runs from the conserved cysteine through the conserved F or W. Fields, in order: CDR3 DNA, CDR3 protein, V gene, J gene, clone size, D gene. The D gene is left open where the match is weak. The size field is filled for only some rows; it gives once, few, many or a size class.

TGTGCCAGCAGTGAAGCGGGACTAGCGGGTCTCACAGATACGCAGTATTTT,CASSEAGLAGLTDTQYF,TRBV2,TRBJ2-3,-,TRBD2
TGCAGTGCTCTGACAGGGCGGGAGACCCAGTACTTC,CSALTGRETQYF,TRBV20-1,TRBJ2-5,-,TRBD1
TGCAGTGCTAGAGATAGGGACGGGGCCAACGTCCTGACTTTC,CSARDRDGANVLTF,TRBV20-1,TRBJ2-6,-,-
TGCGCCAGCAGCCCCCGGACTAGCGGGGATGTCACAGATACGCAGTATTTT,CASSPRTSGDVTDTQYF,TRBV5-1,TRBJ2-3,-,TRBD2
TGTGCCAGTAGTACGCGGACAGGGAGGAACTATGGCTACACCTTC,CASSTRTGRNYGYTF,TRBV19,TRBJ1-2,many,TRBD1
TGTGCCATCACCGACTACCCGGATACGCAGTATTTT,CAITDYPDTQYF,TRBV10-3,TRBJ2-3,-,-
TGCAGCGTTGAATTCACAGGTTTCTACGAGCAGTACTTC,CSVEFTGFYEQYF,TRBV29-1,TRBJ2-7,many,-
TGTGCCAGCAGCGTAGGGGCCTTTTCTGGGGCCAACGTCCTGACTTTC,CASSVGAFSGANVLTF,TRBV9,TRBJ2-6,once,-
TGTGCCGGCAGCCAAGATGGGGCACTAGCGGATGAGCAGTTCTTC,CAGSQDGALADEQFF,TRBV3-1,TRBJ2-1,-,TRBD2
TGTGCCAGCTCACCCTTGCGAGGGACAGTGACTGAAGCTTTCTTT,CASSPLRGTVTEAFF,TRBV24-1,TRBJ1-1,-,TRBD1
TGCAGTGCTAGAGATCCAGGGAAGGAACCCCTCCACTTT,CSARDPGKEPLHF,TRBV20-1,TRBJ1-6,many,-
TGTGCCAGCAGTCAAGGAGGGTCTCAGCCCCAGCATTTT,CASSQGGSQPQHF,TRBV28,TRBJ1-5,few,-
TGTGCCAGCAGACTGACAGTGTCCGTTACCTACGAGCAGTACTTC,CASRLTVSVTYEQYF,TRBV2,TRBJ2-7,-,-
TGTGCCAGCGAAAAGAGGGTAGGCGGCCTATACAATGGGCAGTTCTTC,CASEKRVGGLYNGQFF,TRBV4-2,TRBJ2-1,-,-
TGCAGCGTTGAAGATTTCGCGTACACTGAAGCTTTCTTT,CSVEDFAYTEAFF,TRBV29-1,TRBJ1-1,once,-
TGTGCCATCAGTGAGTCCACCTTGTCCGGCTACACCTTC,CAISESTLSGYTF,TRBV10-3,TRBJ1-2,-,-
TGTGCCAGCAGCCCCGGAGGGACTAGCGGGTCCGAGCAGTTCTTC,CASSPGGTSGSEQFF,TRBV11-2,TRBJ2-1,-,TRBD2
TGTGCCAGCTCACCTCCAGTGGGGACTGAAGCTTTCTTT,CASSPPVGTEAFF,TRBV18,TRBJ1-1,few,-
TGTGCCATCAGGGATTCTCCCGGACTAGACACAGATACGCAGTATTTT,CAIRDSPGLDTDTQYF,TRBV10-3,TRBJ2-3,many,TRBD2
TGCGCCAGCAGGGGATCCGGGACAAACCCGAGGACTGAAGCTTTCTTT,CASRGSGTNPRTEAFF,TRBV10-2,TRBJ1-1,-,-
TGTGCCAGCAGTGAATTACAGGGGATGGGCACTGAAGCTTTCTTT,CASSELQGMGTEAFF,TRBV25-1,TRBJ1-1,-,TRBD1
TGTGCCAGCAGTTACCTTGACAGGAGCGCACAGTACTTC,CASSYLDRSAQYF,TRBV6-2/TRBV6-3,TRBJ2-7,few,-
TGCGCCAGCAGTGAGTCGGGGGGGACGCAGTATTTT,CASSESGGTQYF,TRBV10-1,TRBJ2-3,once,TRBD2
TGCGCCAGCAGCCAAGGAGGCATCATGAACACTGAAGCTTTCTTT,CASSQGGIMNTEAFF,TRBV4-1,TRBJ1-1,many,-
TGTGCCAGCAGGGTGGACCGAGGCCCTAATGAAAAACTGTTTTTT,CASRVDRGPNEKLFF,TRBV2,TRBJ1-4,-,-
TGTGCCAGTAGTATAGCGGCAGGGGGCTATGGCTACACCTTC,CASSIAAGGYGYTF,TRBV19,TRBJ1-2,-,TRBD1
TGTGCCAGCAGTCACGGGACTAGCGAAAGCAATGAGCAGTTCTTC,CASSHGTSESNEQFF,TRBV6-4,TRBJ2-1,-,TRBD2
TGTGCCAGTAGTATTATGGGTTGGGGTGAAAAACTGTTTTTT,CASSIMGWGEKLFF,TRBV19,TRBJ1-4,-,-
TGTGCCAGTAGTAGGGTGGGACAAGACTATGGCTACACCTTC,CASSRVGQDYGYTF,TRBV19,TRBJ1-2,-,-
TGTGCCAGTAGTTCCCCGGGGACAGGGCCAGGTACTGAAGCTTTCTTT,CASSSPGTGPGTEAFF,TRBV19,TRBJ1-1,-,TRBD1
TGTGCCAGTAGTCTGGACAGAAACTACGAGCAGTACTTC,CASSLDRNYEQYF,TRBV19,TRBJ2-7,many,-
TGTGCCAGCAGCCCTGGCGTGGGACTAGCGGGAGGCGAGCAGTACTTC,CASSPGVGLAGGEQYF,TRBV3-1,TRBJ2-7,-,TRBD2
TGTGCCAGCAGCTCCCCAGGGGTAGGGGAGCAGTACTTC,CASSSPGVGEQYF,TRBV7-9,TRBJ2-7,many,-
TGTGCCAGCAGTGAGCAGGGGGGCTCCTACAAGCAGTACTTC,CASSEQGGSYKQYF,TRBV10-3,TRBJ2-7,once,-
TGTGCCAGCAGCCTTAGTTCTCTAAGACTAGCGGCCACTTCGACAGATACGCAGTATTTT,CASSLSSLRLAATSTDTQYF,TRBV11-2,TRBJ2-3,many,TRBD2
TGTGCCAGCAGCTTTGGGTACTACGAGCAGTACTTC,CASSFGYYEQYF,TRBV7-8,TRBJ2-7,many,-
TGCAGCTTTTTCTGGGCAGGGACAGGGGGCAATGAGCAGTTCTTC,CSFFWAGTGGNEQFF,TRBV29-1,TRBJ2-1,-,TRBD1
TGTGCTAGTGGCGCCGGGACCCCTCTTTCACCCCTCCACTTT,CASGAGTPLSPLHF,TRBV12-5,TRBJ1-6,-,-
TGTGCCAGCAGTGACGACAGATTCTACACTGAAGCTTTCTTT,CASSDDRFYTEAFF,TRBV25-1,TRBJ1-1,-,-
TGTGCCAGCAGCCTGCAGAGGTGGGACAGGGGGACCCTCAATCAGCCCCAGCATTTT,CASSLQRWDRGTLNQPQHF,TRBV11-1,TRBJ1-5,-,TRBD1
TGTGCCACCAGCAGATCCGGGACTAGCGGGAGACGGGAGACCCAGTACTTC,CATSRSGTSGRRETQYF,TRBV15,TRBJ2-5,many,TRBD2
TGTGCCAGCAGTTACTCGAAGCCAGGGCGCTATGGCTACACCTTC,CASSYSKPGRYGYTF,TRBV6-5,TRBJ1-2,-,-
TGTGCCATCAGTGAGTCGCAGCAGCTGAACACTGAAGCTTTCTTT,CAISESQQLNTEAFF,TRBV10-3,TRBJ1-1,-,-
TGCAGTGCTAGAGGGACTAGCGGGGCTTCCTACGAGCAGTACTTC,CSARGTSGASYEQYF,TRBV20-1,TRBJ2-7,-,TRBD2
TGCGCCAGCAGCTTTAGGGGGATGGACGAGCAGTACTTC,CASSFRGMDEQYF,TRBV5-1,TRBJ2-7,many,-
TGCGCCAGCAGCTTTATTCGCCGAGGGGGGAGCTCCTACGAGCAGTACTTC,CASSFIRRGGSSYEQYF,TRBV5-1,TRBJ2-7,once,-
TGTGCCAGTAGTATGGTGACAGGGGGAACCTACGAGCAGTACTTC,CASSMVTGGTYEQYF,TRBV19,TRBJ2-7,-,TRBD1
TGCAGTGCTAGTGCCCCGGTGGGCAATCAGCCCCAGCATTTT,CSASAPVGNQPQHF,TRBV20-1,TRBJ1-5,many,-